This is a list of T cell receptor beta chains from one sample in a study of technical replicates of blood from several donors. Assay: immunoSEQ multiplex PCR; the TCRdb copy retains only in-frame clones and omits some. The sample carries tens of thousands of clones, over 90% recorded once. Sequencing was done on a sample of T cells isolated from PBMCs. Receptors were obtained from a human donor in good health. Both conserved end residues are part of each CDR3. A D gene is named only where the DNA matches it firmly. For some rows the clone size is stated as once, few or many, or as a class when expanded; others skip it.

cdr3_aa: CASSQEREQGYGYTF
cdr3_nt: TGCGCCAGCAGCCAAGAAAGAGAACAGGGTTATGGCTACACCTTC
j_call: TRBJ1-2
clone_size: -
v_call: TRBV4-1
d_call: -

cdr3_aa: CATSRASASGDIQYF
cdr3_nt: TGTGCCACCAGCAGAGCGTCGGCTAGCGGGGACATTCAGTACTTC
j_call: TRBJ2-4
clone_size: -
v_call: TRBV15
d_call: TRBD2

cdr3_aa: CASSPTGISSYEQYF
cdr3_nt: TGTGCCAGCAGCCCGACAGGGATAAGCTCCTACGAGCAGTACTTC
j_call: TRBJ2-7
clone_size: once
v_call: TRBV9
d_call: TRBD1

cdr3_aa: CASSPQGTSVTGELFF
cdr3_nt: TGTGCCAGCTCACCACAGGGGACTAGCGTCACCGGGGAGCTGTTTTTT
j_call: TRBJ2-2
clone_size: -
v_call: TRBV18
d_call: TRBD2

cdr3_aa: CASSVEGQGGGYTF
cdr3_nt: TGTGCCAGCAGCGTAGAGGGGCAGGGGGGAGGCTACACCTTC
j_call: TRBJ1-2
clone_size: -
v_call: TRBV9
d_call: TRBD1

cdr3_aa: CASSSPIGTDKGTNYGYTF
cdr3_nt: TGTGCCAGCAGCTCGCCAATTGGGACAGATAAAGGGACTAACTATGGCTACACCTTC
j_call: TRBJ1-2
clone_size: -
v_call: TRBV7-3
d_call: TRBD1

cdr3_aa: CVRSAEMWQGPNEQFF
cdr3_nt: TGTGTCAGAAGCGCCGAAATGTGGCAGGGCCCGAATGAGCAGTTCTTC
j_call: TRBJ2-1
clone_size: -
v_call: TRBV7-5
d_call: -

cdr3_aa: CASNPDPGLEQFF
cdr3_nt: TGTGCCAGCAACCCGGACCCCGGACTTGAGCAGTTCTTC
j_call: TRBJ2-1
clone_size: -
v_call: TRBV7-2
d_call: -

cdr3_aa: CASSLARSVAQYF
cdr3_nt: TGTGCCAGCAGCTTGGCGAGGTCGGTTGCGCAGTACTTC
j_call: TRBJ2-7
clone_size: -
v_call: TRBV5-8
d_call: -

cdr3_aa: CASSIVVYSGNTIYF
cdr3_nt: TGTGCCAGTAGTATCGTCGTCTACTCTGGAAACACCATATATTTT
j_call: TRBJ1-3
clone_size: -
v_call: TRBV19
d_call: -